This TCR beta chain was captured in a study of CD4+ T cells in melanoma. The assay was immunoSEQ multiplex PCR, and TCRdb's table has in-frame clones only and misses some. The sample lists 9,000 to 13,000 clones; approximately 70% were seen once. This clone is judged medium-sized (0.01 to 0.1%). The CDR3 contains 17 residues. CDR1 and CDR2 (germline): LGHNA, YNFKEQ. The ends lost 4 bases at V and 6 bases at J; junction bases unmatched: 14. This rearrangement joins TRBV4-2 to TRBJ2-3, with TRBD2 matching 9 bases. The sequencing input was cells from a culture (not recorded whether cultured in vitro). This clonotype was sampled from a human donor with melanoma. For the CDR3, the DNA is TGTGCCAGCAGCCGATCCTCAGCGGGGGGCCTGTCGGATACGCAGTATTTT. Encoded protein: CASSRSSAGGLSDTQYF.